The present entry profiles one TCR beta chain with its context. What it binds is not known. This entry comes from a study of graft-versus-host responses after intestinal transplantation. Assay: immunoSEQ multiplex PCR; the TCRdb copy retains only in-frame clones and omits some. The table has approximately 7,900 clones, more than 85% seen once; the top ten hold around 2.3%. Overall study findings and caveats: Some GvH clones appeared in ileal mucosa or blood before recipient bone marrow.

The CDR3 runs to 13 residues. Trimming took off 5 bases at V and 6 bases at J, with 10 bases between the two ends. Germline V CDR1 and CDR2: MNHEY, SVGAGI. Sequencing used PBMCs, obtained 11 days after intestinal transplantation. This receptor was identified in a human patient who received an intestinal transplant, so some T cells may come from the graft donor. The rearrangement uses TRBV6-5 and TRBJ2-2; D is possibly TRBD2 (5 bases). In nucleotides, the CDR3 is TGTGCCAGCAGTCGGACTGAGTCCGGGGAGCTGTTTTTT. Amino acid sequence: CASSRTESGELFF.